This TCR beta chain was profiled in a study of T cells in narcolepsy. The table came from immunoSEQ multiplex PCR; TCRdb's copy has only in-frame clones and leaves some out. The sample has 35,000 or so clones, about 85% seen once. This CDR3 has 15 residues. Trimming stripped 0 bases from V and 4 bases from J, with 10 bases between. Germline CDR1 and CDR2: LGHNA and YSLEER. This sequence was found in a human donor with narcolepsy. The chain couples TRBV4-3 to TRBJ1-5; perhaps TRBD1 as D (5 bases). Source material: CD45RA- memory CD4+ T cells from PBMCs. Written as DNA, the CDR3 is TGCGCCAGCAGCCAAGATATGGGGGGGAATCAGCCCCAGCATTTT. The encoded protein is CASSQDMGGNQPQHF.